Sequencing of this TCR beta chain was carried out in a study of long-term antiretroviral therapy in people with HIV. Concerning this clone: The antigen is unknown.

Assay version v3.0 of immunoSEQ was used, and it was run at survey level. Data came from immunoSEQ multiplex PCR; TCRdb stores just in-frame clones and leaves some out. The repertoire holds about 39,000 clones, with about 88% as singletons. Broader study findings: Comparison with controls showed narrower CDR3 length ranges in HIV repertoires.

Without exception, participants with HIV were treated in the United States. The receptor comes from a woman aged 18-29 years with HIV. The sequencing used unsorted PBMCs, collected just before starting antiretroviral therapy.

CDR3 nucleotide sequence: TGTGCCAGCAGCTCGCGACTAGCGGGAGGGCGGGGAGAGACCCAGTACTTC. It specifies CASSSRLAGGRGETQYF. The genes are TRBV7-3 and TRBJ2-5, with TRBD2 matching 14 bases. V gave up 4 bases and J gave up 4 bases; unmatched junction bases: 8. The CDR3 has 17 residues. Germline CDR1 reads SGHTA; CDR2 reads FQGTGA.